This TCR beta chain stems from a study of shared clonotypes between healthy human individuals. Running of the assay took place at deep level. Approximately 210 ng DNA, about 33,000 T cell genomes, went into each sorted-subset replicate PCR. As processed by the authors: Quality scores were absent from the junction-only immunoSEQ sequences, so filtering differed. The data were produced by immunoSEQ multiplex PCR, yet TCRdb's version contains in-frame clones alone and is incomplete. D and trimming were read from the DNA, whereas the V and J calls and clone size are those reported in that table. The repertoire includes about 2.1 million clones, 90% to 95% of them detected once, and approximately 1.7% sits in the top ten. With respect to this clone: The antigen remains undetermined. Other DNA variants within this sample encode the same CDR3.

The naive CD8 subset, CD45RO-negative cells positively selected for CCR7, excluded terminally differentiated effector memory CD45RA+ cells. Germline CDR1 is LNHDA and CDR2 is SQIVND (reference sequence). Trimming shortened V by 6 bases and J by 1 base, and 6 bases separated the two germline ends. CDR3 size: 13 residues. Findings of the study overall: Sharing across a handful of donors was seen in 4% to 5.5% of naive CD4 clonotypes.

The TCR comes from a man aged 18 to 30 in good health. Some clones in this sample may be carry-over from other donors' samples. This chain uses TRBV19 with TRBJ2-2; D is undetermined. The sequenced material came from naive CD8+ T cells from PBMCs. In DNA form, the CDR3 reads TGTGCCAGTAGCATATTGAACACCGGGGAGCTGTTTTTT. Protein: CASSILNTGELFF. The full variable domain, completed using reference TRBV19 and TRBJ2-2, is DGGITQSPKYLFRKEGQNVTLSCEQNLNHDAMYWYRQDPGQGLRLIYYSQIVNDFQKGDIAEGYSVSREKKESFPLTVTSAQKNPTAFYLCASSILNTGELFFGEGSRLTVL.